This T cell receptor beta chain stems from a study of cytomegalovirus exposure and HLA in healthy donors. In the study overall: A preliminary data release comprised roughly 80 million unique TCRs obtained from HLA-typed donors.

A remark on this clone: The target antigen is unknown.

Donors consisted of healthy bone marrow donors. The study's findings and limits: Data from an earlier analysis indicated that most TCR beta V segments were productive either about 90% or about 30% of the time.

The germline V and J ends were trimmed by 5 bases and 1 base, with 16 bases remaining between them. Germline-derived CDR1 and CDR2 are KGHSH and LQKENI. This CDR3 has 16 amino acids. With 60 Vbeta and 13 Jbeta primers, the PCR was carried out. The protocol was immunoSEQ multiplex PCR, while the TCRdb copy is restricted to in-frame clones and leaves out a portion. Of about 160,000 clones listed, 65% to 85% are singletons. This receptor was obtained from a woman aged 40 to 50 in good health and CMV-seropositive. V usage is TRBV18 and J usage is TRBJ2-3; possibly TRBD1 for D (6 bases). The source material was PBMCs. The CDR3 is CASSSIRAGGTDTQYF. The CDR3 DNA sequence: TGTGCCAGCTCATCCATTAGGGCAGGGGGCACAGATACGCAGTATTTT.